Given below is one T cell receptor (beta chain) in context. These data are taken from a study of cytomegalovirus exposure and HLA in healthy donors. PCR amplification relied on 60 Vbeta primers (plus 13 Jbeta primers). Clones were sequenced by immunoSEQ multiplex PCR, and TCRdb holds only the in-frame ones, with some missing. Here the sample spans about 140,000 clones, around 85% being singletons. Per germline, CDR1 SGHRS and CDR2 YFSETQ. J lost 1 base, V lost 4 bases, and 4 bases had no gene match. This CDR3 spans 15 amino acids. The chain is built from TRBV5-1 and TRBJ2-2; TRBD1 agrees at 7 bases. The origin of this receptor is a female donor in good health and CMV-seronegative. Sequenced material: PBMCs. CDR3 residues: CASSARTGNTGELFF. CDR3 coding DNA: TGCGCCAGCAGCGCCCGGACAGGGAACACCGGGGAGCTGTTTTTT.